The 30 T cell receptor beta chains listed next were all sequenced from one sample in a study of T cells expressing NK-cell markers. TCRdb re-called the 5' RACE reads; every CDR3 protein appears as one record, without DNA. This sample's clone table lists over 350,000 distinct CDR3 sequences. Sequencing was performed on blood T cells: a sorted CD56 or NKG2C T cell subset, CD4+ or CD8+ T cells, or bulk PBMC T cells (not recorded which). Source of these receptors: a woman aged 50 to 60 in good health.

The chain recombines TRBV6-5 with TRBJ1-1; there is no DNA to check the TCRdb D call of TRBD1. The CDR3 runs to 18 residues. Germline CDR1 is MNHEY and CDR2 is SVGAGI. CDR3 in amino acids: CASRERSGQGSGNTEAFF.

The chain links TRBV6-2 or TRBV6-3 to TRBJ2-3. Germline loops: CDR1 MNHEY, CDR2 SVGEGT. The CDR3 spans 14 residues. CDR3 in amino acids: CASSKVSTTDTQYF.

This chain links TRBV9 with TRBJ2-1; TCRdb's D gene call, TRBD2, goes unchecked for lack of DNA. The CDR3 covers 14 residues. Germline lookup yields CDR1 SGDLS and CDR2 YYNGEE. CDR3: CASGTTAGVNEQFF. Drawing the rest from reference TRBV9 and TRBJ2-1, the complete variable domain is DSGVTQTPKHLITATGQRVTLRCSPRSGDLSVYWYQQSLDQGLQFLIQYYNGEERAKGNILERFSAQQFPDLHSELNLSSLELGDSALYFCASGTTAGVNEQFFGPGTRLTVL.

The CDR3 spells CASSYKAPGDRVGNQPQHF. The chain uses TRBV6-6 and TRBJ1-5; lacking DNA, the TRBD1 call made by TCRdb goes unchecked. In germline, CDR1 is MNHNY, CDR2 SVGAGI (reference sequence). CDR3 length: 19 amino acids.

V and J are TRBV5-6 and TRBJ1-5. Germline V gene data show CDR1 as SGHDT and CDR2 as YYEEEE. The CDR3 is 15 residues long. The CDR3: CASSLVWETNQPQHF.

The CDR3 sequence is CASSRTSSNEQFF. V is TRBV4-2 and J is TRBJ2-1; the D gene TCRdb calls, TRBD2, cannot be checked with no DNA. CDR1 is LGHNA and CDR2 is YNFKEQ in the germline V gene. CDR3 length: 13 amino acids.

The chain carries TRBV5-1 and TRBJ2-1; checking the TCRdb D call of TRBD2 is not possible without DNA. The germline V gene has CDR1 SGHRS and CDR2 YFSETQ. The CDR3 is 13 residues long. The chain's CDR3 is CASSPDLRARQFF.

V is TRBV7-6 and J is TRBJ2-1; there is no DNA to check the TCRdb D call of TRBD1. The CDR3 is 16 amino acids. The V gene's germline CDR1 is SGHVS and CDR2 FNYEAQ. The CDR3 is CASSLGRGQGSNEQFF.

The CDR3 protein is CSASSGGALNEQFF. This sequence joins TRBV20-1 and TRBJ2-1; with no DNA, the TCRdb D assignment of TRBD2 cannot be verified. The CDR3 spans 14 residues. Germline CDR1 is DFQATT and CDR2 is SNEGSKA (reference sequence).

The V and J genes are TRBV5-1 and TRBJ2-3; the D gene TCRdb calls, TRBD2, cannot be checked with no DNA. Germline loops: CDR1 SGHRS, CDR2 YFSETQ. The CDR3 extends over 18 amino acids. CDR3 region: CASSEGLAGWASTDTQYF.

The chain joins TRBV6-6 to TRBJ2-6; the D call from TCRdb, TRBD1, cannot be confirmed without DNA. The CDR3 runs 18 residues. The V gene's germline CDR1 is MNHNY and CDR2 SVGAGI (reference sequence). The CDR3 loop reads CASRLPGQASSGANVLTF.

V usage is TRBV6-5 and J usage is TRBJ1-1; TCRdb reports TRBD1, a call that lacks DNA to check it against. This CDR3 is built from 15 residues. The germline CDR1 and CDR2 sequences are MNHEY and SVGAGI. CDR3 loop: CASSLGRDRSTEAFF.

The chain couples TRBV3-1 to TRBJ1-6. The CDR3 is made up of 15 amino acids. The germline gives CDR1 LGHDT, CDR2 YNNKEL (reference sequence). The CDR3 reads CASSQAWMDRSPLHF.

This chain uses TRBV21-1 with TRBJ1-5. TRBV21-1 is classified as a pseudogene. There are 12 residues in the CDR3. Here the CDR3 reads CASRGVNQPQHF.

The J gene is TRBJ1-4, the V gene TRBV7-9; TCRdb returns TRBD1, unconfirmable since there is no DNA. Germline CDR1 is SEHNR and CDR2 is FQNEAQ (reference sequence). The CDR3 sequence is 12 residues long. This CDR3 reads CASTDRVEKLFF.

The rearrangement uses TRBV27 and TRBJ2-4. Germline CDR1 is MNHEY and CDR2 is SMNVEV (reference sequence). The CDR3 sequence is 14 residues long. The CDR3 sequence is CASSVSPAKNIQYF.

This sequence joins TRBV20-1 and TRBJ1-5. Germline V gene sequence: CDR1 DFQATT, CDR2 SNEGSKA (reference sequence). This CDR3 has 13 amino acids. The CDR3 loop is CSARVAWGQPQHF.

This chain links TRBV6-5 with TRBJ2-1; TCRdb outputs TRBD1, but without DNA this stays unchecked. Germline-derived CDR1 and CDR2 are MNHEY and SVGAGI. CDR3 length: 18 residues. The CDR3 region is CASRQRWGGARSPNEQFF.

J is TRBJ2-1 and V is TRBV5-1. Per germline, CDR1 SGHRS and CDR2 YFSETQ. CDR3 size: 13 residues. The CDR3 loop is CASSAGPTNEQFF.

Here the CDR3 reads CASRTSGTGDYGYTF. The chain is built from TRBV7-9 and TRBJ1-2; TCRdb's assignment of TRBD1 cannot be checked, as there is no DNA. Germline CDR1 SEHNR, CDR2 FQNEAQ (reference sequence). The CDR3 length is 15 residues. The full variable domain, with the rest looked up from reference TRBV7-9 and TRBJ1-2, is DTGVSQNPRHKITKRGQNVTFRCDPISEHNRLYWYRQTLGQGPEFLTYFQNEAQLEKSRLLSDRFSAERPKGSFSTLEIQRTEQGDSAMYLCASRTSGTGDYGYTFGSGTRLTVV.

V and J are TRBV7-9 and TRBJ1-3. This CDR3 spans 13 amino acids. Germline V gives CDR1 SEHNR, CDR2 FQNEAQ (reference sequence). The CDR3 region is CASSFPAANTIYF.

The rearrangement joins TRBV20-1 to TRBJ2-7; TCRdb's D gene call, TRBD1, goes unchecked for lack of DNA. CDR3 size: 15 residues. Per the germline V gene, CDR1 is DFQATT and CDR2 is SNEGSKA (reference sequence). The CDR3 protein is CSAGTVDRQRVEQYF.

The chain employs TRBV11-2 and TRBJ2-4; TCRdb gives TRBD1 as the D gene, but with no DNA this cannot be confirmed. The CDR3 extends over 16 amino acids. Germline CDR1 and CDR2: SGHAT and FQNNGV. The CDR3 loop is CASRSITGTLKNIQYF. The variable domain in full, with the rest retrieved from reference TRBV11-2 and TRBJ2-4, is EAGVAQSPRYKIIEKRQSVAFWCNPISGHATLYWYQQILGQGPKLLIQFQNNGVVDDSQLPKDRFSAERLKGVDSTLKIQPAKLEDSAVYLCASRSITGTLKNIQYFGAGTRLSVL.

V is TRBV6-6 and J is TRBJ2-3; with no DNA, the TCRdb D assignment of TRBD2 cannot be verified. Germline V gene sequence: CDR1 MNHNY, CDR2 SVGAGI (reference sequence). The CDR3 consists of 13 residues. CDR3 protein: CASSYLSVDTQYF.

CDR3 loop: CASSLRGGQINSPLHF. J is TRBJ1-6 and V is TRBV12-3 or TRBV12-4; the TCRdb call, TRBD1, lacks DNA for checking. The CDR3 loop spans 16 amino acids.

This chain connects TRBV5-5 to TRBJ2-7. Germline V gene data show CDR1 as SGHKS and CDR2 as YYEKEE (reference sequence). The CDR3 consists of 15 residues. CDR3 in amino acids: CASSLELLKTYEQYF.

The gene calls are TRBV5-5 and TRBJ2-1; TCRdb selects TRBD2, and the lack of DNA leaves this call unchecked. The CDR3 has 19 amino acids. Germline assignment: CDR1 SGHKS and CDR2 YYEKEE (reference sequence). This chain's CDR3 is CASSLGVLSGRAGYNEQFF.

The chain is built from TRBV12-3 or TRBV12-4 and TRBJ2-4. The CDR3 totals 14 residues. CDR3 in amino acids: CASSFSVAKNIQYF.

The genes are TRBV4-1 and TRBJ2-3; no DNA is available, so the TRBD2 call from TCRdb remains unchecked. The germline V gene has CDR1 MGHRA and CDR2 YSYEKL. This CDR3 spans 16 amino acids. The CDR3 here is CASSGVGVGGTDTQYF.

The rearrangement links TRBV2 to TRBJ2-1; the D call from TCRdb, TRBD2, cannot be confirmed without DNA. The CDR3 runs to 14 residues. Germline loops: CDR1 SNHLY, CDR2 FYNNEI. CDR3 sequence reads: CASRGTLEGNEQFF.